The next 8 T cell receptor beta chains were all read from a single sample in a study of CD8 T cells in ankylosing spondylitis. One entry per CDR3 protein results from TCRdb running MiXCR on the 5' RACE reads. Among 84,000 or so distinct CDR3 sequences listed, 27% were seen once. Material: blood, either unsorted or a sorted T cell fraction (not recorded which). Receptor source: a male donor with ankylosing spondylitis or in good health (not recorded which).

This chain joins TRBV12-3 or TRBV12-4 and TRBJ2-1; 9 bases align to TRBD2. The ends lost 8 bases at V and 9 bases at J; junction bases unmatched: 11. The CDR3 runs to 14 residues. The DNA of the CDR3 is TGTGCCAGCTTCGGTAGCGGGAGTGTAAGTGAGCAGTTCTTC. As protein: CASFGSGSVSEQFF.

The chain carries TRBV20-1 and TRBJ2-3, with TRBD1 identical over 8 bases. V shed 3 bases and J 6 bases; nucleotides not matched to a gene: 11. The CDR3 loop spans 15 amino acids. In germline, CDR1 is DFQATT, CDR2 SNEGSKA (reference sequence). In DNA, the CDR3 is TGCAGTGCTAGCAGAGGGACAGGCCCAACGGATACGCAGTATTTT. It translates to CSASRGTGPTDTQYF.

The count of this clonotype is one. The chain recombines TRBV5-1 with TRBJ1-3; D might be TRBD1 (5 bases). Germline V lookup: CDR1 SGHRS, CDR2 YFSETQ. Trimming removed 4 bases at V and 4 bases at J, with 12 bases between. This CDR3 contains 14 residues. The DNA of the CDR3 is TGCGCCAGCAGCCGGGGGGTAACCGGAAACACCATATATTTT. It specifies CASSRGVTGNTIYF.

In this sample, this clonotype turned up a few times. This sequence joins TRBV6-1 and TRBJ2-1, with D perhaps TRBD1 (5 bases). This CDR3 is 15 amino acids long. CDR1 MNHNS and CDR2 SASEGT come from the germline V gene. Trimming shortened V by 10 bases and J by 5 bases, and 21 bases separated the two germline ends. CDR3 region: CAIRTGLGRDNEQFF. For the CDR3, the DNA is TGTGCCATCCGAACAGGTTTAGGACGAGACAATGAGCAGTTCTTC.

The genes are TRBV9 and TRBJ2-2; D gene ambiguous. Trimming left V 6 bases short and J 9 bases short, with 12 bases between. Germline CDR1 is SGDLS and CDR2 is YYNGEE. The CDR3 is made up of 12 amino acids. The DNA for the CDR3 is TGTGCCAGCAACAACGACTGGAGGGAGCTGTTTTTT. Translation: CASNNDWRELFF.

This chain links TRBV15 with TRBJ2-3; D is possibly TRBD1 or TRBD2 (6 bases each). Germline CDR1 reads LNHNV; CDR2 reads YYDKDF (reference sequence). The CDR3 sequence is 13 residues long. Trimming removed 8 bases at V and 0 bases at J, with 9 bases between. The CDR3 is CATRRGSTDTQYF. DNA for the CDR3: TGTGCCACCCGGAGGGGGAGCACAGATACGCAGTATTTT.

The sample holds a few counts of this clonotype. This chain connects TRBV10-3 to TRBJ1-5, with 8 bases identical to TRBD1. V gave up 10 bases and J gave up 7 bases; unmatched junction bases: 18. CDR3 length: 16 residues. In germline, CDR1 is ENHRY, CDR2 SYGVKD. The CDR3 loop reads CATSRGVGQGGQPQHF. In DNA form, the CDR3 reads TGTGCCACCTCACGGGGGGTCGGACAGGGTGGACAGCCCCAGCATTTT.

The CDR3 spells CASSAGKNTEAFF. CDR3 coding DNA: TGTGCCAGCAGTGCGGGGAAGAACACTGAAGCTTTCTTT. The J gene is TRBJ1-1, the V gene TRBV6-4; D call uncertain. CDR1 and CDR2 from the germline V gene are MRHNA and SNTAGT. The CDR3 consists of 13 residues. Trimming removed 4 bases at V and 1 base at J, with 7 bases between.